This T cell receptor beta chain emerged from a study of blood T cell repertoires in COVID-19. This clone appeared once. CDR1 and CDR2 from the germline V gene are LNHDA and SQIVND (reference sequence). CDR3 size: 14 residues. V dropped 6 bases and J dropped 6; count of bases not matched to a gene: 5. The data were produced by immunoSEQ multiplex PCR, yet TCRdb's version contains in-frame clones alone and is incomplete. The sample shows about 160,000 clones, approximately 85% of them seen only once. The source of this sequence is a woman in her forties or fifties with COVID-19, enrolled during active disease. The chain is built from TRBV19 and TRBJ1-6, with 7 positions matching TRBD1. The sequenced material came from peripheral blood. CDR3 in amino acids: CASSPGTVNSPLHF. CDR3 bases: TGTGCCAGTAGCCCCGGGACAGTTAATTCACCCCTCCACTTT. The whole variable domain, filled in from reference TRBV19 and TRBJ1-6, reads DGGITQSPKYLFRKEGQNVTLSCEQNLNHDAMYWYRQDPGQGLRLIYYSQIVNDFQKGDIAEGYSVSREKKESFPLTVTSAQKNPTAFYLCASSPGTVNSPLHFGNGTRLTVT.